Described below is a single T cell receptor (beta chain) sequence and its context. The sample originates from a study of cytomegalovirus exposure and HLA in healthy donors. The PCR used 60 Vbeta and 13 Jbeta primers. Data came from immunoSEQ multiplex PCR; TCRdb stores just in-frame clones and leaves some out. The sample lists about 190,000 clones; roughly four fifths were seen once. V trimming: 4 bases; J trimming: 2 bases; junction bases outside the gene matches: 11. This CDR3 spans 17 amino acids. Germline V gives CDR1 SGHVS, CDR2 FNYEAQ. The genes are TRBV7-6 and TRBJ2-3; 8 bases line up with TRBD2. Material for sequencing was PBMCs. This TCR was recovered from a man in his fifties in good health and CMV-seronegative. CDR3 amino acids: CASSSRGGTRPTDTQYF. Here the CDR3 DNA reads TGTGCCAGCAGCTCCCGAGGAGGGACTAGGCCCACAGATACGCAGTATTTT.